Detailed here is one T cell receptor beta chain. Trimming took off 0 bases at V and 4 bases at J, with 10 bases between the two ends. The germline V gene encodes CDR1 LGHNA and CDR2 YSLEER. This CDR3 has 15 amino acids. The sample originates from a study of molecular identifiers for immune sequencing clone quantification. Using its own MiXCR run on the PCR reads, TCRdb lists one record per CDR3 protein. The table includes under 65,000 distinct CDR3 sequences, roughly 24% detected once. This TCR was sampled from a human donor in good health. Some libraries in this study had Jurkat cell RNA spiked in. Sequencing input: naive CD8+ T cells from blood, with Jurkat cell RNA spiked in. Sample subset: FACS-sorted CD8+CD4-CCR7+CD45RA+ naive T cells. This chain joins TRBV4-3 and TRBJ2-1, with TRBD2 as a possible D gene (6 bases). CDR3 sequence (DNA): TGCGCCAGCAGCCAAGACCCTAGCGATTACAATGAGCAGTTCTTC. Translated, it gives CASSQDPSDYNEQFF.